One and the same sample provided the 26 T cell receptor beta chains below, sequenced in a study of T-cell memory formation after mild COVID-19. TCRdb processed the 5' RACE reads anew with MiXCR; each CDR3 protein has one entry. The sample gives roughly 500,000 distinct CDR3 sequences, around 21% of which show up once; around 12% is in the top ten. Material: PBMCs or a T cell subset sorted from them (not recorded which). The receptor set was obtained from an adult woman who had mild COVID-19 (a few samples of this study predate the infection). Cell type and time point are not known.

This clonotype showed up just once. The chain recombines TRBV6-1 with TRBJ2-2; 10 nucleotides line up with TRBD2. The CDR3 covers 17 residues. With 6 bases clipped from V and 9 bases from J, the junction kept 16 bases outside the gene matches. Germline V gives CDR1 MNHNS, CDR2 SASEGT. In DNA, the CDR3 is TGTGCCAGCAGCCTTTGGGGTCTAGCGGGAGCTCTAAGGGAGCTGTTTTTT. Translation: CASSLWGLAGALRELFF.

This clonotype has ten or more counts. The rearrangement joins TRBV7-2 to TRBJ2-7; no definite D call. Germline CDR1 and CDR2: SGHTA and FQGNSA. The ends were cut back, 3 bases at V and 4 bases at J, with 10 bases in the middle. CDR3 length: 13 residues. CDR3 sequence reads: CASSFNVGYEQYF. The CDR3 bases are TGTGCCAGCAGCTTCAACGTAGGTTACGAGCAGTACTTC.

The V gene is TRBV20-1, the J gene TRBJ2-7; D is uncertain. The CDR3 covers 13 residues. V was pared by 1 base and J by 2 bases, with 9 bases between. CDR1 is DFQATT, CDR2 SNEGSKA, per germline (reference sequence). The chain's CDR3 is CSARGRGPYEQYF. In nucleotides, the CDR3 is TGCAGTGCTAGAGGCCGAGGTCCCTACGAGCAGTACTTC.

The genes are TRBV6-4 and TRBJ1-1, with TRBD1 matching over 8 bases. The CDR3 consists of 13 residues. Germline lookup yields CDR1 MRHNA and CDR2 SNTAGT. J gave up 11 bases and V 6 bases, and 11 bases lay outside the gene matches. In DNA, the CDR3 is TGTGCCAGCAGATTAGACAGGGGCCCTCAGGCTTTCTTT. Residues: CASRLDRGPQAFF.

This clonotype occurred a few times. The chain uses TRBV7-6 and TRBJ2-7, with 7 bases identical to TRBD2. CDR1 and CDR2 from the germline V gene are SGHVS and FNYEAQ. This CDR3 has 16 amino acids. With V trimmed by 5 bases and J by 5 bases, 15 bases remained unmatched. The CDR3 nucleotides are TGTGCCAGCAGCCGCGAGGTCGGGAGGCCTGGCGACGAGCAGTACTTC. It is translated as CASSREVGRPGDEQYF. Filled out from reference TRBV7-6 and TRBJ2-7, the complete variable domain reads GAGVSQSPRYKVTKRGQDVALRCDPISGHVSLYWYRQALGQGPEFLTYFNYEAQQDKSGLPNDRFSAERPEGSISTLTIQRTEQRDSAMYRCASSREVGRPGDEQYFGPGTRLTVT.

The chain uses TRBV15 and TRBJ1-5; the match to TRBD1 covers 10 bases. J gave up 4 bases and V 0 bases, and 6 bases lay outside the gene matches. This CDR3 is 17 amino acids long. In germline, CDR1 is LNHNV, CDR2 YYDKDF (reference sequence). CDR3 DNA: TGTGCCACCAGCAGAGATATCTCGGGACAGGGGAATCAGCCCCAGCATTTT. It codes for CATSRDISGQGNQPQHF.

This chain uses TRBV18 with TRBJ1-5; perhaps TRBD1 as D (5 bases). There are 15 residues in the CDR3. The germline V gene has CDR1 KGHSH and CDR2 LQKENI. V gave up 2 bases and J gave up 3 bases, with 11 bases separating them. CDR3: CASSPERGTNQPQHF. CDR3 nucleotides: TGTGCCAGCTCACCAGAGAGGGGTACCAATCAGCCCCAGCATTTT.

This clonotype was detected many times. This chain joins TRBV7-8 and TRBJ1-5; 9 bases match TRBD1. Germline loops: CDR1 SGHVS, CDR2 FQNEAQ. The CDR3 spans 16 residues. The V segment lost 3 bases and the J segment 5 bases; nucleotides outside the gene matches: 8. CDR3 nucleotides: TGTGCCAGCAGCTTTTACGCGGGACAGGGCCATCAGCCCCAGCATTTT. It encodes CASSFYAGQGHQPQHF.

The V gene is TRBV6-5, the J gene TRBJ2-5; 9 bases are shared with TRBD1. V shed 7 bases, J shed 3 bases, and the junction held 6 bases outside the gene matches. Germline CDR1 is MNHEY and CDR2 is SVGAGI. This CDR3 region has 14 residues. The CDR3 sequence: CASTEGDREETQYF. The DNA for the CDR3 is TGTGCCAGCACTGAGGGGGACAGGGAAGAGACCCAGTACTTC.

This sequence joins TRBV10-3 and TRBJ2-1, with 11 bases aligning to TRBD2. Germline CDR1 and CDR2: ENHRY and SYGVKD. This CDR3 has 15 amino acids. Germline trimming cut 7 bases from V and 2 bases from J; bases unmatched to any gene: 4. The CDR3 sequence is CAITSTSGAYNEQFF. CDR3 coding DNA: TGTGCCATCACCTCGACTAGCGGGGCCTACAATGAGCAGTTCTTC.

The V gene is TRBV6-5, the J gene TRBJ2-1, with D maybe TRBD2 (6 bases). The germline V gene encodes CDR1 MNHEY and CDR2 SVGAGI. Trimming left V 6 bases short and J 3 bases short, with 9 bases between. This CDR3 region has 13 residues. Here the CDR3 DNA reads TGTGCCAGCAGGGGGACTCTCTACAATGAGCAGTTCTTC. This translates into CASRGTLYNEQFF.

This clonotype was seen repeatedly, ten times or more. CDR3 in amino acids: CASRSNIRYTF. CDR3 nucleotides: TGTGCCAGCAGATCCAATATACGCTACACCTTC. This sequence joins TRBV7-2 and TRBJ1-2; no reliable D call. The V end lost 6 bases, the J end lost 9 bases, and 11 bases lay between the germline ends. The V gene's germline CDR1 is SGHTA and CDR2 FQGNSA. The CDR3 has 11 residues.

This clonotype was counted only a few times. The chain recombines TRBV24-1 with TRBJ2-1; 11 bases align to TRBD2. Trimming removed 3 bases from V and 4 bases from J; junction bases left unmatched: 4. The CDR3 loop spans 16 amino acids. CDR1 is KGHDR and CDR2 is SFDVKD in the germline V gene. CDR3 region: CATSDAGTSGYNEQFF. The CDR3 DNA reads TGTGCCACCAGTGATGCCGGGACTAGCGGATACAATGAGCAGTTCTTC.

V usage is TRBV15 and J usage is TRBJ2-7; 12 nucleotides agree with TRBD1. CDR3 length: 15 residues. With V trimmed by 1 base and J by 5 bases, 3 bases remained unmatched. Germline values: CDR1 LNHNV, CDR2 YYDKDF (reference sequence). The CDR3 loop reads CATSRGGTGGHEQYF. The DNA of the CDR3 is TGTGCCACCAGCAGAGGAGGGACAGGGGGCCACGAGCAGTACTTC.

The rearrangement joins TRBV7-8 to TRBJ2-5; D unclear. Looked up from germline, CDR1 is SGHVS and CDR2 is FQNEAQ. This CDR3 region has 18 residues. Deletions cut 6 bases from V and 1 base from J, with 24 bases between. CDR3 residues: CASSLSPGLPTRQETQYF. The CDR3 DNA reads as TGTGCCAGCAGTTTAAGCCCGGGCCTCCCAACGCGCCAAGAGACCCAGTACTTC. Full variable domain (remainder filled in from reference TRBV7-8 and TRBJ2-5): GAGVSQSPRYKVAKRGQDVALRCDPISGHVSLFWYQQALGQGPEFLTYFQNEAQLDKSGLPSDRFFAERPEGSVSTLKIQRTQQEDSAVYLCASSLSPGLPTRQETQYFGPGTRLLVL.

There are many counts of this clonotype. The rearrangement links TRBV3-1 to TRBJ2-5; 7 nucleotides line up with TRBD2. The CDR3 extends over 21 amino acids. CDR1 is LGHDT and CDR2 is YNNKEL in the germline V gene (reference sequence). Trimming at V came to 0 bases and at J to 0 bases, leaving 19 bases not matched to a gene. This CDR3 is CASSQDKGWGLRQPYQETQYF. The CDR3 bases are TGTGCCAGCAGCCAAGATAAGGGGTGGGGACTACGTCAACCGTACCAAGAGACCCAGTACTTC.

This chain links TRBV7-2 with TRBJ1-1; no firm D call. Trimming removed 5 bases from V and 0 bases from J, with 7 bases in between. CDR1 SGHTA and CDR2 FQGNSA come from the germline V gene. The CDR3 consists of 13 residues. The CDR3 nucleotides read TGTGCCAGCAGCAGGATGATGAACACTGAAGCTTTCTTT. Its protein product is CASSRMMNTEAFF.

This rearrangement joins TRBV11-2 to TRBJ1-1; D unresolved. Looked up from germline, CDR1 is SGHAT and CDR2 is FQNNGV. Trimming pared 4 bases from V and 8 bases from J, leaving 11 bases between. The CDR3 consists of 12 residues. The CDR3: CASSYVSLEAFF. CDR3 in DNA: TGTGCCAGCAGCTATGTAAGTCTGGAAGCTTTCTTT.

This chain connects TRBV9 to TRBJ2-7; 8 nucleotides line up with TRBD1. CDR1 is SGDLS and CDR2 is YYNGEE in the germline V gene. This CDR3 is 14 amino acids long. V lost 0 bases, J lost 5 bases, and 4 bases stayed unmatched. CDR3: CASSVVDRAHEQYF. The CDR3 nucleotides read TGTGCCAGCAGCGTAGTGGACAGGGCCCACGAGCAGTACTTC.

This clonotype was seen a handful of times. The CDR3 DNA reads as TGCGCCAGCAGCCAAGATACAAGGGACGAGCAGTTCTTC. Its translation: CASSQDTRDEQFF. The gene calls are TRBV4-1 and TRBJ2-1, with D perhaps TRBD1 or TRBD2 (5 bases each). The CDR3 sequence is 13 residues long. In germline, CDR1 is MGHRA, CDR2 YSYEKL. V was pared by 0 bases and J by 10 bases, with 10 bases between.

This sequence joins TRBV7-3 and TRBJ2-7; weak D call: TRBD2 (5 bases). CDR1 SGHTA and CDR2 FQGTGA come from the germline V gene. The CDR3 runs 16 residues. V was shortened by 5 bases and J by 6 bases, with 23 bases between the two germline ends. The CDR3 loop is CASSRWGGSAPSEQYF. CDR3 nucleotide sequence: TGTGCCAGCAGCCGCTGGGGTGGTAGCGCGCCCAGCGAGCAGTACTTC.

This clonotype was recorded a few times. CDR3 sequence (DNA): TGCGCCAGCAGCTTGAAAAACCTCGGGAACTTGAACACTGAAGCTTTCTTT. As protein: CASSLKNLGNLNTEAFF. The chain links TRBV5-1 to TRBJ1-1; D not certain. V dropped 1 base and J dropped 0 bases, with 16 bases sitting between them. The CDR3 extends over 17 amino acids. CDR1 and CDR2 from the germline V gene are SGHRS and YFSETQ. Full variable domain (missing parts from reference TRBV5-1 and TRBJ1-1): KAGVTQTPRYLIKTRGQQVTLSCSPISGHRSVSWYQQTPGQGLQFLFEYFSETQRNKGNFPGRFSGRQFSNSRSEMNVSTLELGDSALYLCASSLKNLGNLNTEAFFGQGTRLTVV.

The chain links TRBV30 to TRBJ2-2; D perhaps matches TRBD1 (5 bases). The CDR3 has 14 residues. Germline-derived CDR1 and CDR2 are GTSNPN and SVGIG (reference sequence). Between the trimmed V and J ends, which lost 4 bases and 8 bases, there was a span of 17 bases. The CDR3, as DNA: TGTGCCTGGACGGAACAGGTGGCGGTTGGGGAGCTGTTTTTT. Protein sequence: CAWTEQVAVGELFF.

The table lists this clonotype with a few counts. This chain joins TRBV5-1 and TRBJ2-2, with D perhaps matching TRBD1 (5 bases). The CDR3 sequence is 15 residues long. CDR1 is SGHRS and CDR2 is YFSETQ in the germline V gene. V shed 4 bases and J shed 0 bases, with 10 bases lying between them. For the CDR3, the DNA is TGCGCCAGCAGCGAAGGGGTGGCGAACACCGGGGAGCTGTTTTTT. Translated, it gives CASSEGVANTGELFF.

This clonotype turned up a few times. The rearrangement uses TRBV7-7 and TRBJ2-7, with unresolved D. The V end lost 5 bases, the J end lost 3 bases, and 11 bases lay between the germline ends. Germline-derived CDR1 and CDR2 are SSHAT and FNYEAQ (reference sequence). This CDR3 is 13 amino acids long. This CDR3 is CASSQARGYEQYF. DNA of the CDR3: TGTGCCAGCAGCCAAGCCCGCGGCTACGAGCAGTACTTC.

This clonotype was picked up many times. V gene TRBV29-1 combines with J gene TRBJ2-7; 10 positions agree with TRBD2. The V gene end was trimmed by 3 bases and the J gene end by 1 base; junction bases not matched to a gene: 6. This CDR3 is 15 amino acids long. CDR1 is SQVTM and CDR2 is ANQGSEA in the germline V gene. The CDR3 sequence: CSVDSQREGSYEQYF. CDR3 sequence (DNA): TGCAGCGTTGATTCTCAGCGGGAGGGTTCCTACGAGCAGTACTTC.